The 25 T cell receptor beta chains below come from one sample, sequenced in a study of regulatory T cells in long-lasting Graves disease. Time point indicated: newly diagnosed GD, antithyroid drugs for less than 3 months. Extracted PBMC RNA gave rise to the TCR library. Assembly of TCR beta libraries relied on iRepertoire HTBI primers together with Arm-PCR of CDR3 regions. TCRdb re-analysed the multiplex PCR reads in MiXCR, keeping a single row per CDR3 protein. This table holds some 250,000 distinct CDR3 sequences, 20% to 25% found once. The specimen was peripheral blood mononuclear cells (PBMCs), collected at new diagnosis, from a patient treated with antithyroid drugs. These receptors were obtained from a female donor with Graves disease.

This clonotype was seen repeatedly, ten times or more. This sequence joins TRBV3-1 and TRBJ2-7; possibly TRBD1 for D (5 bases). V lost 6 bases and J lost 2, with 14 bases in between. The CDR3 is made up of 14 amino acids. The germline V gene has CDR1 LGHDT and CDR2 YNNKEL (reference sequence). The CDR3 reads CASSPVGRAYEQYF. In nucleotides, the CDR3 is TGTGCCAGCAGTCCAGTGGGCAGGGCCTACGAGCAGTACTTC.

The table lists this clonotype with many counts. The chain combines TRBV11-3 with TRBJ1-1; no firm D call. This CDR3 has 15 amino acids. Between the trimmed V and J ends, which lost 0 bases and 4 bases, there was a span of 12 bases. CDR1 is SGHNT, CDR2 YENEEA, per germline. The CDR3 here is CASSLDRGWRTEAFF. The CDR3 coding sequence is TGTGCCAGCAGCTTAGATCGAGGGTGGCGCACTGAAGCTTTCTTT. The complete variable domain, with remaining parts taken from reference TRBV11-3 and TRBJ1-1, reads EAGVVQSPRYKIIEKKQPVAFWCNPISGHNTLYWYLQNLGQGPELLIRYENEEAVDDSQLPKDRFSAERLKGVDSTLKIQPAELGDSAVYLCASSLDRGWRTEAFFGQGTRLTVV.

This clonotype has ten or more counts. The chain links TRBV5-1 to TRBJ2-1; 8 nucleotides align to TRBD2. CDR3 length: 15 amino acids. The germline V gene encodes CDR1 SGHRS and CDR2 YFSETQ. After removal of 3 bases from V and 5 bases from J, the junction contained 7 bases not matched to a gene. CDR3 in amino acids: CASSSLRGGDNEQFF. CDR3 nucleotide sequence: TGCGCCAGCAGCTCCCTTCGGGGGGGTGACAATGAGCAGTTCTTC.

Points on this clonotype: Possible read error: a much larger clone is one base away. The chain links TRBV6-2 or TRBV6-3 to TRBJ2-7; TRBD1 matches 8 bases. CDR1 is MNHEY and CDR2 is SVGEGT in the germline V gene. V trimming: 6 bases; J trimming: 7 bases; junction bases outside the gene matches: 17. The CDR3 totals 16 residues. The CDR3 region is CASRQRQGNSYNEQYF. The CDR3 DNA follows: TGTGCCAGCAGGCAGAGACAGGGGAACTCCTACAATGAGCAGTACTTC.

This clonotype was counted only a few times. The rearrangement links TRBV5-1 to TRBJ2-2, with 9 bases that match TRBD1. There are 17 residues in the CDR3. Losses at the gene ends were 4 bases for V and 6 bases for J; bases not matched to a gene: 13. The germline V gene encodes CDR1 SGHRS and CDR2 YFSETQ. The CDR3 spells CASSKRAGTGISGELFF. CDR3 DNA: TGCGCCAGCAGCAAACGGGCCGGGACAGGGATATCCGGGGAGCTGTTTTTT.

This clonotype was found many times. The CDR3 DNA sequence: TGCAGTGCTAGAGATAGCGGGAGTTGGCACAATGAGCAGTTCTTC. Protein: CSARDSGSWHNEQFF. The chain carries TRBV20-1 and TRBJ2-1; 9 bases line up with TRBD2. This CDR3 is built from 15 residues. Germline CDR1 and CDR2: DFQATT and SNEGSKA (reference sequence). V shed 0 bases, J shed 5 bases, and the junction held 5 bases outside the gene matches.

Comments on this clonotype: A much larger clone is a single base away; this may be a read error. This chain uses TRBV5-1 with TRBJ2-7, with D perhaps matching TRBD2 (6 bases). Trimming stripped 0 bases from V and 9 bases from J, with 16 bases between. The CDR3 loop spans 14 amino acids. Germline-derived CDR1 and CDR2 are SGHRS and YFSETQ. In DNA form, the CDR3 reads TGCGCCAGCAGCTTGGTTTCGGGGGAGGACGGGCAGTACTTC. Its translation is CASSLVSGEDGQYF.

As regards this clonotype: A much bigger clone sits one base away, suggesting this may be a read error. The chain couples TRBV28 to TRBJ2-3, with a tentative D call TRBD1 (5 bases). V was clipped by 11 bases and J by 5 bases, with 14 bases between them. This CDR3 spans 12 amino acids. Germline V gene sequence: CDR1 MDHEN, CDR2 SYDVKM. CDR3 DNA: TGTGCCGGACAACTATGCAAAGATACGCAGTATTTT. Protein product: CAGQLCKDTQYF.

About this clonotype: A much larger clone sits a single nucleotide away, making a read error possible. The rearrangement links TRBV6-2 or TRBV6-3 to TRBJ1-6; D unclear. The germline V gene encodes CDR1 MNHEY and CDR2 SVGEGT. The CDR3 is 13 residues long. Trimming left V 5 bases short and J 10 bases short, with 12 bases between. The chain's CDR3 is CASSESKPSPLHF. In DNA form, the CDR3 reads TGTGCCAGCAGTGAGTCGAAGCCGTCACCCCTCCACTTT.

This clonotype was seen repeatedly, ten times or more. The gene calls are TRBV6-2 or TRBV6-3 and TRBJ2-7, with D possibly being TRBD1 (7 bases). Trimming took 5 bases from V and 3 from J, leaving 14 bases between them. Germline V gives CDR1 MNHEY, CDR2 SVGEGT. The CDR3 spans 14 residues. This CDR3 reads CASSEGQDYYEQYF. Here the CDR3 DNA reads TGTGCCAGCAGTGAAGGACAGGACTACTACGAGCAGTACTTC.

This clonotype came up many times. The CDR3 coding sequence is TGTGCCAGCAGTGACCGGACAGGCTCAACCTACGAGCAGTACTTC. It specifies CASSDRTGSTYEQYF. The chain has TRBV12-3 or TRBV12-4 and TRBJ2-7; TRBD1 agrees at 7 bases. The length of the CDR3 is 15 residues. V gave up 5 bases and J gave up 2 bases; unmatched junction bases: 9.

This clonotype was seen repeatedly, ten times or more. Here the CDR3 reads CASGLAHSGGAGETQYF. CDR3 nucleotides: TGTGCTAGTGGTTTGGCCCATAGCGGGGGGGCAGGTGAGACCCAGTACTTC. V and J are TRBV12-5 and TRBJ2-5; 11 nucleotides line up with TRBD2. Germline V lookup: CDR1 LGHNT, CDR2 FRNRAP. Losses at the gene ends were 1 base for V and 5 bases for J; bases not matched to a gene: 9. This CDR3 spans 17 amino acids.

This clonotype was counted a single time. This sequence joins TRBV7-3 and TRBJ2-5, with D perhaps TRBD1 (6 bases). Germline loops: CDR1 SGHTA, CDR2 FQGTGA. The CDR3 totals 17 residues. V shed 4 bases and J shed 3 bases, with 21 bases lying between them. The chain's CDR3 is CASSSLGARQVKETQYF. In nucleotides, the CDR3 is TGTGCCAGCAGCTCTTTAGGGGCCCGACAGGTCAAAGAGACCCAGTACTTC.

This clonotype was picked up a small number of times. The genes are TRBV5-1 and TRBJ2-7, with D perhaps being TRBD1 or TRBD2 (5 bases each). CDR1 and CDR2 (germline): SGHRS, YFSETQ. Deletions cut 4 bases from V and 2 bases from J, with 16 bases between. The CDR3 consists of 15 residues. This chain's CDR3 is CASSPSGTAAYEQYF. Written as DNA, the CDR3 is TGCGCCAGCAGCCCGTCGGGGACCGCCGCCTACGAGCAGTACTTC.

This clonotype was seen only a few times. This chain links TRBV10-3 with TRBJ2-2; D possibly corresponds to TRBD2 (5 bases). Looked up from germline, CDR1 is ENHRY and CDR2 is SYGVKD. The CDR3 is 15 amino acids. The V end was cut by 6 bases, the J end by 0 bases, with 11 bases between. The CDR3 spells CAISDRGSNTGELFF. The CDR3 DNA reads as TGTGCCATCAGCGATCGGGGATCGAACACCGGGGAGCTGTTTTTT.

This clonotype was counted only a few times. The rearrangement uses TRBV20-1 and TRBJ1-5; TRBD1 matches 10 bases. The length of the CDR3 is 15 residues. V lost 4 bases to trimming and J lost 4 bases; unmatched junction nucleotides: 7. The V gene's germline CDR1 is DFQATT and CDR2 SNEGSKA (reference sequence). In nucleotides, the CDR3 is TGCAGTGCTAAAACCGGGACAGGGGATAATCAGCCCCAGCATTTT. It specifies CSAKTGTGDNQPQHF.

A single count supports this clonotype. CDR3 region: CASSWMDSNTEAFF. CDR3 coding DNA: TGTGCCAGCAGCTGGATGGACAGTAACACTGAAGCTTTCTTT. The chain carries TRBV7-2 and TRBJ1-1; D perhaps matches TRBD1 (6 bases). This CDR3 contains 14 residues. From germline, CDR1 is SGHTA and CDR2 FQGNSA. V gave up 4 bases and J gave up 2 bases, with 11 bases separating them.

This clonotype was detected ten times or more. Here the CDR3 DNA reads TGCGCCAGCATGCAGGGCATCGAGTTTAGCTCCTACAATGAGCAGTTCTTC. Encoded protein: CASMQGIEFSSYNEQFF. The genes are TRBV5-1 and TRBJ2-1; tentatively, D is TRBD1 (5 bases). Germline lookup yields CDR1 SGHRS and CDR2 YFSETQ. The CDR3 contains 17 residues. V shed 6 bases and J shed 0 bases, with 19 bases lying between them.

Notes on this clonotype: With a far larger clone one base away, a read error is the likely cause. V and J are TRBV28 and TRBJ1-1; the D is unclear. The CDR3 length is 12 residues. The germline gives CDR1 MDHEN, CDR2 SYDVKM. The V gene lost 5 bases and the J gene lost 4 bases, with 8 bases spanning the gap. CDR3 nucleotides: TGTGCCAGCAGTGGGGAGGGCACTGAAGCTTTCTTT. Its translation is CASSGEGTEAFF. The whole variable domain, filled in from reference TRBV28 and TRBJ1-1, reads DVKVTQSSRYLVKRTGEKVFLECVQDMDHENMFWYRQDPGLGLRLIYFSYDVKMKEKGDIPEGYSVSREKKERFSLILESASTNQTSMYLCASSGEGTEAFFGQGTRLTVV.

This clonotype has just a few counts. Being one base from a much bigger clone, this may be a read error. The CDR3 does not end in the conserved phenylalanine or tryptophan, so this is likely a read error. V gene TRBV12-3 or TRBV12-4 combines with J gene TRBJ2-7, with a tentative D call TRBD2 (5 bases). V lost 3 bases to trimming and J lost 2 bases, with 11 bases between them. CDR3 size: 14 residues. The DNA for the CDR3 is TGTGCCAGCAGTTTTAGCGACGCAACCTACGAGCAGTACCTC. Translation: CASSFSDATYEQYL.

This clonotype was counted many times. This chain joins TRBV12-3 or TRBV12-4 and TRBJ2-7; 7 nucleotides match TRBD2. Trimming at V came to 3 bases and at J to 6 bases, leaving 14 bases not matched to a gene. The CDR3 has 16 residues. CDR3 sequence reads: CASSFSPGGGPGEQYF. The CDR3 DNA is TGTGCCAGCAGTTTCTCCCCCGGGGGAGGGCCGGGCGAGCAGTACTTC.

This clonotype showed up just once. The chain uses TRBV7-9 and TRBJ2-2; weak D call: TRBD1 (5 bases). V was shortened by 5 bases and J by 4 bases, with 14 bases between the two germline ends. There are 15 residues in the CDR3. From germline, CDR1 is SEHNR and CDR2 FQNEAQ (reference sequence). The CDR3 region is CASSAAGQSTGELFF. CDR3 DNA sequence: TGTGCCAGCAGCGCCGCTGGACAATCCACCGGGGAGCTGTTTTTT. Filled out from reference TRBV7-9 and TRBJ2-2, the complete variable domain reads DTGVSQNPRHKITKRGQNVTFRCDPISEHNRLYWYRQTLGQGPEFLTYFQNEAQLEKSRLLSDRFSAERPKGSFSTLEIQRTEQGDSAMYLCASSAAGQSTGELFFGEGSRLTVL.

About this clonotype itself: A single base is all that separates this from a far larger clone, so a read error is likely. The chain uses TRBV6-9 and TRBJ2-5; D is ambiguous. In germline, CDR1 is MNHGY, CDR2 SVAAGI. The length of the CDR3 is 14 residues. The chain's CDR3 is CAGSYSPWEETQYF. CDR3 coding DNA: TGTGCCGGCAGTTACTCTCCCTGGGAAGAGACCCAGTACTTC.

This clonotype occurred many times. The chain links TRBV7-3 to TRBJ2-1, with D possibly TRBD2 on 6 matching bases. From germline, CDR1 is SGHTA and CDR2 FQGTGA. CDR3 length: 15 residues. The germline V and J ends were trimmed by 5 bases and 1 base, with 12 bases remaining between them. The CDR3 reads CASSPQGGSYNEQFF. CDR3 bases: TGTGCCAGCAGCCCCCAGGGAGGATCCTACAATGAGCAGTTCTTC.

Concerning this clonotype itself: A far larger clone lies a single base away; this is likely a read error. The chain combines TRBV2 with TRBJ2-3; D is undetermined. The J call may be wrong; the DNA end is better matched by TRBJ2-1. This CDR3 contains 15 residues. From germline, CDR1 is SNHLY and CDR2 FYNNEI. The CDR3 sequence: CASRQRDENYNEQFF. The CDR3 nucleotides read TGTGCCAGCAGACAACGAGACGAAAACTACAATGAGCAGTTCTTC.